Listed here are 13 T cell receptor beta chains from one sample, sequenced in a study of T cells after yellow fever vaccination. A single record per CDR3 protein comes from TCRdb applying MiXCR to the 5' RACE reads. This table holds roughly 250,000 distinct CDR3 sequences, 10% to 15% found once. Sequenced material: CD4+ T cells sorted from PBMCs, taken 45 days after the yellow fever booster vaccination. These receptors were taken from a young man who received the YFV17D yellow fever vaccine.

A few counts support this clonotype. The V and J genes are TRBV10-3 and TRBJ1-5; 8 bases line up with TRBD1. The CDR3 sequence is 14 residues long. Germline CDR1 is ENHRY and CDR2 is SYGVKD. V shed 10 bases, J shed 6 bases, and the junction held 11 bases outside the gene matches. In nucleotides, the CDR3 is TGTGCCACTTCGGAGGACAGGGCAAGTCAGCCCCAGCATTTT. Amino acid sequence: CATSEDRASQPQHF.

Only a few counts were recorded for this clonotype. This sequence joins TRBV20-1 and TRBJ2-4; D possibly matches TRBD1 or TRBD2 (5 bases each). The CDR3 has 18 amino acids. Germline loops: CDR1 DFQATT, CDR2 SNEGSKA (reference sequence). The CDR3 DNA follows: TGCAGCCTTGAGGGTGGACACCGCCTCACGCTAGCCAAAAACATTCAGTACTTC. Protein: CSLEGGHRLTLAKNIQYF.

This sequence joins TRBV12-3 or TRBV12-4 and TRBJ1-5; possible D gene TRBD1, 5 bases. The CDR3 extends over 14 amino acids. With 7 bases removed from V and 4 bases from J, the gap between germline ends came to 14 bases. CDR3 sequence reads: CASNQARGNQPQHF. CDR3 DNA sequence: TGTGCCAGCAACCAAGCAAGGGGTAATCAGCCCCAGCATTTT.

This chain connects TRBV2 to TRBJ2-5, with D possibly matching TRBD2 (5 bases). Between the trimmed V and J ends, which lost 9 bases and 1 base, there was a span of 15 bases. Per the germline V gene, CDR1 is SNHLY and CDR2 is FYNNEI. This CDR3 is 14 amino acids long. The CDR3, as DNA: TGTGCCAGTGGGCAGCGGAGGTTCCAAGAGACCCAGTACTTC. It codes for CASGQRRFQETQYF. The entire variable domain, with the rest obtained from reference TRBV2 and TRBJ2-5, is as follows: EPEVTQTPSHQVTQMGQEVILRCVPISNHLYFYWYRQILGQKVEFLVSFYNNEISEKSEIFDDQFSVERPDGSNFTLKIRSTKLEDSAMYFCASGQRRFQETQYFGPGTRLLVL.

V is TRBV7-2 and J is TRBJ1-1, with no clear D. Germline lookup yields CDR1 SGHTA and CDR2 FQGNSA. With 0 bases removed from V and 7 bases from J, the gap between germline ends came to 3 bases. This CDR3 has 11 amino acids. Here the CDR3 reads CASSLAVEAFF. The CDR3 nucleotides read TGTGCCAGCAGCTTAGCAGTTGAAGCTTTCTTT.

The chain joins TRBV25-1 to TRBJ2-1; possibly TRBD2 for D (5 bases). The germline V gene has CDR1 MGHDK and CDR2 SYGVNS. The germline V and J ends were trimmed by 1 base and 0 bases, with 16 bases remaining between them. This CDR3 has 18 residues. CDR3 loop: CASSELVGGWSSYNEQFF. CDR3 in DNA: TGTGCCAGCAGTGAATTGGTCGGCGGGTGGAGCTCCTACAATGAGCAGTTCTTC. Full variable domain (rest looked up from reference TRBV25-1 and TRBJ2-1): EADIYQTPRYLVIGTGKKITLECSQTMGHDKMYWYQQDPGMELHLIHYSYGVNSTEKGDLSSESTVSRIRTEHFPLTLESARPSHTSQYLCASSELVGGWSSYNEQFFGPGTRLTVL.

This clonotype was found a few times. This sequence joins TRBV12-3 or TRBV12-4 and TRBJ2-6; D is undetermined. Trimming left V 6 bases short and J 0 bases short, with 12 bases between. The CDR3 covers 16 residues. CDR3 in amino acids: CASSMVVPSGANVLTF. CDR3 sequence (DNA): TGTGCCAGCAGCATGGTTGTTCCCTCTGGGGCCAACGTCCTGACTTTC.

A note on this clonotype: One end of the junction fails to match germline, which may point to a read error. The gene calls are TRBV5-1 and TRBJ1-2; D may be TRBD1 (6 bases). Germline assignment: CDR1 SGHRS and CDR2 YFSETQ. The CDR3 extends over 16 amino acids. The CDR3 sequence is CASSLAMMTGVYVYTF. The CDR3 bases are TGCGCCAGCAGCTTGGCCATGATGACAGGAGTATATGTCTACACCTTC. The variable domain in full, with the rest retrieved from reference TRBV5-1 and TRBJ1-2, is KAGVTQTPRYLIKTRGQQVTLSCSPISGHRSVSWYQQTPGQGLQFLFEYFSETQRNKGNFPGRFSGRQFSNSRSEMNVSTLELGDSALYLCASSLAMMTGVYVYTFGSGTRLTVV.

This clonotype was found a few times. The rearrangement uses TRBV11-1 and TRBJ2-7; 13 bases are a match to TRBD2. The germline CDR1 and CDR2 sequences are SGHAT and FQDESV (reference sequence). V lost 4 bases to trimming and J lost 0 bases; unmatched junction nucleotides: 9. The CDR3 is made up of 18 amino acids. The CDR3 protein is CASSSMGLAGSNSYEQYF. DNA for the CDR3: TGTGCCAGCAGCTCTATGGGACTAGCGGGAAGCAACTCCTACGAGCAGTACTTC.

V and J are TRBV27 and TRBJ1-1; 7 bases agree with TRBD1. V shed 5 bases and J 0 bases; nucleotides not matched to a gene: 24. Germline V gives CDR1 MNHEY, CDR2 SMNVEV (reference sequence). The CDR3 is made up of 21 amino acids. The CDR3 DNA sequence: TGTGCCAGCAGTCCCTTTACCCCGAGGGGGCGTAGGGGACCGATGAACACTGAAGCTTTCTTT. Its protein product is CASSPFTPRGRRGPMNTEAFF.

The CDR3 region has the DNA TGTGCCAGCAGCCAAGAGTGGCAGGGCGAACAGTACTTC. It codes for CASSQEWQGEQYF. This chain links TRBV3-1 with TRBJ2-7, with D possibly matching TRBD1 (5 bases). The CDR3 is made up of 13 amino acids. V was clipped by 0 bases and J by 10 bases, with 13 bases between them. CDR1 LGHDT and CDR2 YNNKEL come from the germline V gene (reference sequence).

This clonotype appeared many times. CDR3 protein: CASSLGTYTGELFF. CDR3 DNA: TGTGCCAGCAGCTTAGGGACCTACACCGGGGAGCTGTTTTTT. V and J are TRBV7-6 and TRBJ2-2, with D unclear. Germline loops: CDR1 SGHVS, CDR2 FNYEAQ. Trimming pared 1 base from V and 3 bases from J, leaving 6 bases between. The CDR3 has 14 amino acids.

The CDR3 DNA follows: TGTGCCAGCAGTTACGACATAGGGTTCAATTCACCCCTCCACTTT. This sequence encodes CASSYDIGFNSPLHF. The chain combines TRBV6-5 with TRBJ1-6; the D is unclear. This CDR3 region has 15 residues. Trimming left V 2 bases short and J 7 bases short, with 12 bases between. Germline CDR1 and CDR2: MNHEY and SVGAGI.